The next 22 T cell receptor beta chains were all read from a single sample in a study of cytomegalovirus exposure and HLA in healthy donors (dated by TCRdb to about 2017). Library method: the immunoSEQ multiplex PCR assay. For the multiplex PCR, a mixture combining 60 forward primers for TCR Vbeta segments and 13 reverse primers for TCR Jbeta segments was used. What TCRdb holds here is the immuneACCESS table cut down to in-frame rearrangements. Part of the clones is not present; checked against another copy, under half of the missing clones reflect an unresolved V gene, and the others are unexplained. This sample gives 100,000 or so clones in total; around three quarters of them show up just once. The ten largest clones represent around 4% of the sample. Sample: PBMCs. These receptors all come from a middle-aged man in good health and CMV-seronegative.

As for this clone: The junction departs from the called germline gene at one end, perhaps through a read error. This rearrangement joins TRBV7-7 to TRBJ2-1; the match to TRBD1 covers 9 bases. The germline CDR1 and CDR2 sequences are SSHAT and FNYEAQ (reference sequence). The CDR3 totals 15 residues. CDR3 amino acids: CASSPAGQGSNEQFF. As DNA, the CDR3 is TGTGCTAGCAGCCCCGCGGGACAGGGTAGCAATGAGCAGTTCTTC.

The chain recombines TRBV4-3 with TRBJ2-7; D is perhaps TRBD1 (6 bases). The CDR3 consists of 14 residues. V lost 4 bases, J lost 0 bases, and 10 bases lay in between. Germline CDR1 reads LGHNA; CDR2 reads YSLEER. In nucleotides, the CDR3 is TGCGCCAGCAGCCCCGACAGGTTCTCCTACGAGCAGTACGTC. Protein: CASSPDRFSYEQYV.

The J gene is TRBJ1-5, the V gene TRBV28; the D is unclear. The CDR3 consists of 13 residues. The germline V gene has CDR1 MDHEN and CDR2 SYDVKM. V lost 6 bases and J 2 bases, leaving 8 bases between the germline ends. The CDR3 is CASSSFGNQPQHF. CDR3 DNA: TGTGCCAGCAGCTCTTTTGGCAATCAGCCCCAGCATTTT.

J is TRBJ2-7 and V is TRBV7-9; 7 bases are a match to TRBD1. Germline lookup yields CDR1 SEHNR and CDR2 FQNEAQ (reference sequence). J was trimmed by 1 base and V by 1 base; bases with no gene match: 1. The CDR3 is made up of 14 amino acids. CDR3: CASSLEGQSYEQYV. CDR3 nucleotide sequence: TGTGCCAGCAGCTTAGAGGGACAGTCCTACGAGCAGTACGTC.

This rearrangement joins TRBV7-9 to TRBJ1-2, with TRBD1 matching 9 bases. This CDR3 has 16 amino acids. The V gene's germline CDR1 is SEHNR and CDR2 FQNEAQ (reference sequence). With 5 bases clipped from V and 9 bases from J, the junction kept 16 bases outside the gene matches. The CDR3 protein is CASSVQGAGSFASYTF. The CDR3 DNA follows: TGTGCCAGCAGCGTACAGGGGGCAGGGTCATTCGCGAGCTACACCTTC. Full variable domain (missing parts from reference TRBV7-9 and TRBJ1-2): DTGVSQNPRHKITKRGQNVTFRCDPISEHNRLYWYRQTLGQGPEFLTYFQNEAQLEKSRLLSDRFSAERPKGSFSTLEIQRTEQGDSAMYLCASSVQGAGSFASYTFGSGTRLTVV.

The rearrangement joins TRBV5-1 to TRBJ2-7, with 10 bases matching TRBD2. CDR1 is SGHRS and CDR2 is YFSETQ in the germline V gene. The CDR3 spans 14 residues. The V gene end was trimmed by 2 bases and the J gene end by 5 bases; junction bases not matched to a gene: 4. The CDR3 DNA follows: TGCGCCAGCAGCTTAACTAGCGGGGCACACGAGCAGTACTTC. It codes for CASSLTSGAHEQYF.

V gene TRBV7-9 combines with J gene TRBJ1-2; TRBD1 aligns across 8 bases. CDR3 size: 16 residues. Germline trimming cut 3 bases from V and 2 bases from J; bases unmatched to any gene: 8. CDR1 and CDR2 (germline): SEHNR, FQNEAQ (reference sequence). CDR3 region: CASSLFQGALNYGYTF. CDR3 sequence (DNA): TGTGCCAGCAGCTTGTTCCAGGGGGCACTAAACTATGGCTACACCTTC.

This clone was detected only once. This sequence joins TRBV7-2 and TRBJ2-3; D is unclear. Trimming shortened V by 5 bases and J by 3 bases, and 9 bases separated the two germline ends. Per germline, CDR1 SGHTA and CDR2 FQGNSA. The CDR3 spans 13 residues. As DNA, the CDR3 is TGTGCCAGCAGCACATCTAGTACAGATACGCAGTATTTT. Translated, it gives CASSTSSTDTQYF.

With respect to this clone: A read error is likely, as this CDR3 ends without the conserved phenylalanine or tryptophan. Because the CDR3's place on the DNA is in doubt, the DNA is left out and the CDR3 is given as listed by TCRdb. The chain combines TRBV10-3 with TRBJ2-3; TRBD2 was called by the table and not checked on the DNA. Per germline, CDR1 ENHRY and CDR2 SYGVKD. Inclusive of both ends, the CDR3 amounts to 12 amino acids. CDR3 in amino acids: CAISEERGAVIL.

This clone was picked up a small number of times. The chain carries TRBV19 and TRBJ1-4, with 7 nucleotides matching TRBD1. Germline V CDR1 and CDR2: LNHDA, SQIVND (reference sequence). Trimming removed 3 bases from V and 8 bases from J; junction bases left unmatched: 9. The CDR3 consists of 15 residues. CDR3 coding DNA: TGTGCCAGTAGTATCAGCAGGGGGTCGGGAGAAAAACTGTTTTTT. It is translated as CASSISRGSGEKLFF.

This clone was found a few times. This rearrangement joins TRBV28 to TRBJ2-4; TRBD2 aligns across 16 bases. Germline V gives CDR1 MDHEN, CDR2 SYDVKM. This CDR3 is 19 amino acids long. The trim removed 6 bases at V and 6 bases at J, leaving 14 bases unmatched. CDR3 protein: CASRPPGTSGGAGRNIQYF. CDR3 coding DNA: TGTGCCAGCAGACCACCCGGGACTAGCGGGGGGGCCGGGAGAAACATTCAGTACTTC.

The rearrangement links TRBV2 to TRBJ2-1; 10 bases match TRBD2. CDR3 length equals 15 residues. The germline V gene encodes CDR1 SNHLY and CDR2 FYNNEI. The V segment lost 6 bases and the J segment 4 bases; nucleotides outside the gene matches: 6. The CDR3 nucleotides are TGTGCCAGCAGAGCGACTAGCGGGTTATACAATGAGCAGTTCTTC. Translating it yields CASRATSGLYNEQFF.

The gene calls are TRBV6-5 and TRBJ2-2, with D unresolved. Germline lookup yields CDR1 MNHEY and CDR2 SVGAGI. This CDR3 is 12 amino acids long. Trimming stripped 4 bases from V and 6 bases from J, with 6 bases between. The CDR3 DNA sequence: TGTGCCAGCAGTTTCAGGCCCGGGGAGCTGTTTTTT. Residues: CASSFRPGELFF.

The rearrangement uses TRBV4-3 and TRBJ1-2; 8 bases map to TRBD1. The length of the CDR3 is 14 residues. Germline lookup yields CDR1 LGHNA and CDR2 YSLEER. V trimming: 4 bases; J trimming: 2 bases; junction bases outside the gene matches: 3. The chain's CDR3 is CASSRRTGNYGYTF. For the CDR3, the DNA is TGCGCCAGCAGCCGTCGGACAGGGAACTATGGCTACACCTTC.

In its sample, this clone was seen a few times. This chain uses TRBV19 with TRBJ2-1; TRBD2 is a possible D gene (7 bases). Trimming cost V 10 bases and J 12 bases, with 19 bases left between them. Germline loops: CDR1 LNHDA, CDR2 SQIVND (reference sequence). The CDR3 covers 12 residues. The CDR3: CATATGGFGQFF. DNA for the CDR3: TGTGCCACCGCGACGGGGGGCTTTGGGCAGTTCTTC.

The CDR3 is CASSARLAGPTDTQYF. DNA of the CDR3: TGCGCCAGCAGCGCCCGACTAGCGGGGCCCACAGATACGCAGTATTTT. The rearrangement links TRBV5-1 to TRBJ2-3, with TRBD2 matching over 11 bases. From germline, CDR1 is SGHRS and CDR2 YFSETQ. The CDR3 consists of 16 residues. Germline trimming cut 4 bases from V and 2 bases from J; bases unmatched to any gene: 6.

This clone has only one observation. The V gene is TRBV5-6, the J gene TRBJ2-7, with TRBD1 matching 11 bases. V was pared by 3 bases and J by 2 bases, with 1 base of the junction left unmatched. The germline V gene encodes CDR1 SGHDT and CDR2 YYEEEE. This CDR3 has 14 amino acids. CDR3 DNA sequence: TGTGCCAGCAGCTGGGACAGGGGGGCCTACGAGCAGTACTTC. Its translation is CASSWDRGAYEQYF.

V usage is TRBV11-2 and J usage is TRBJ2-5; TRBD1 matches 9 bases. The CDR3 has 15 residues. Germline V gene lookup returns CDR1 SGHAT and CDR2 FQNNGV. J lost 5 bases, V lost 3 bases, and 7 bases had no gene match. The CDR3 DNA reads TGTGCCAGCAGCTTCGGACAGGGGCAAGGGGAGACCCAGTACTTC. Amino acid sequence: CASSFGQGQGETQYF. Based on the CDR3 plus reference TRBV11-2 and TRBJ2-5, the full variable domain is EAGVAQSPRYKIIEKRQSVAFWCNPISGHATLYWYQQILGQGPKLLIQFQNNGVVDDSQLPKDRFSAERLKGVDSTLKIQPAKLEDSAVYLCASSFGQGQGETQYFGPGTRLLVL.

This clone has just a few counts. The chain employs TRBV28 and TRBJ1-1; 7 bases are a match to TRBD1. Germline V lookup: CDR1 MDHEN, CDR2 SYDVKM. Trimming took 6 bases from V and 0 from J; bases not matched to a gene: 4. The CDR3 extends over 14 amino acids. The CDR3 sequence: CASRTGTVNTEAFF. The CDR3 bases are TGTGCCAGCAGGACCGGGACAGTGAACACTGAAGCTTTCTTT. The full variable domain, with the rest looked up from reference TRBV28 and TRBJ1-1, is DVKVTQSSRYLVKRTGEKVFLECVQDMDHENMFWYRQDPGLGLRLIYFSYDVKMKEKGDIPEGYSVSREKKERFSLILESASTNQTSMYLCASRTGTVNTEAFFGQGTRLTVV.

The chain employs TRBV6-5 and TRBJ2-5, with D possibly being TRBD1 (6 bases). The ends were cut back, 6 bases at V and 1 base at J, with 12 bases in the middle. The CDR3 has 14 amino acids. The V gene's germline CDR1 is MNHEY and CDR2 SVGAGI. CDR3: CASRKTGRQETQYF. The CDR3 region has the DNA TGTGCCAGCAGGAAAACAGGGCGCCAAGAGACCCAGTACTTC.

With respect to this clone: Other DNA sequences in the same sample also yield this CDR3. This rearrangement joins TRBV30 to TRBJ1-1; D may be TRBD1 (5 bases). Germline CDR1 is GTSNPN and CDR2 is SVGIG (reference sequence). The CDR3 extends over 15 amino acids. The CDR3: CGLEGRLGGSTEAFF. The CDR3 nucleotides read TGTGGCCTGGAAGGCAGGTTGGGGGGATCCACTGAAGCTTTCTTT.

This clone was counted only a few times. CDR3 nucleotide sequence: TGTGCCAGCAGCTCGAACCCTAGCGGATCCTACGAGCAGTACGTC. Protein product: CASSSNPSGSYEQYV. The chain has TRBV5-5 and TRBJ2-7; TRBD2 aligns across 7 bases. The CDR3 is 15 residues long. V shed 3 bases, J shed 1 base, and the junction held 7 bases outside the gene matches. Germline V gene data show CDR1 as SGHKS and CDR2 as YYEKEE (reference sequence).